Below, one T cell receptor beta chain is given with its context. As yet, its antigen is unknown. The record originates from a study of T cells in Graves' hyperthyroidism and ophthalmopathy. Study-wide results and caveats: Prediction of ophthalmopathy progression came a median around 6.5 months pre-onset.

Clinicians diagnosed patients from clinical symptoms, serum thyroxine and TRAb, thyroid ultrasound and orbital computed tomography. Fresh peripheral blood, 10 ml, was the source of the PBMCs. Template material for amplifying TCR beta CDR3 regions consisted of RNA transcripts. TCR CDR3 regions were first amplified by RT-PCR with HTBI primers. TCRdb re-called the multiplex PCR reads with MiXCR, one entry per CDR3 protein. This table holds about 360,000 distinct CDR3 sequences, less than 15% found once. Trimming cost V 0 bases and J 0 bases; bases outside gene matches: 14. From germline, CDR1 is LGHNA and CDR2 YNFKEQ. The CDR3 has 20 amino acids.

The V and J genes are TRBV4-2 and TRBJ2-4; 7 bases match TRBD1. The sequence was obtained from a woman aged 18 to 35 with Graves' hyperthyroidism. Sequencing was carried out using blood. CDR3 nucleotides: TGTGCCAGCAGCCAAGAGCCGGGACAGTTAATAGTACTAGCCAAAAACATTCAGTACTTC. Translation: CASSQEPGQLIVLAKNIQYF.